The rows below give T cell receptor beta chains drawn from one sample of a study of shared clonotypes between healthy human individuals. Only in-frame clones appear in the TCRdb table, and some are missing; sequencing was by immunoSEQ multiplex PCR. The sample contains 2 million to 2.5 million clones, about 95% of which appear only once. The sample was naive CD8+ T cells sorted from blood. All receptors derive from a man in his late teens or twenties in good health. Both conserved end residues are part of each CDR3. The order of the fields is CDR3 length, D gene, V gene, J gene, clone size, CDR3 protein, CDR3 DNA. A D gene is named only where the DNA matches it firmly. Clone sizes are given selectively: once, few, many, or a class where the clone is expanded.

>12|TRBD2|TRBV5-1|TRBJ2-1|-
CASKRENNEQFF
TGCGCCAGTAAGCGGGAGAACAATGAGCAGTTCTTC
>13|-|TRBV27|TRBJ2-7|-
CASSFSHSYEQYF
TGTGCCAGCAGTTTTTCCCATTCCTACGAGCAGTACTTC
>13|-|TRBV6-5|TRBJ1-5|-
CASSLGGTQPQHF
TGTGCCAGCAGTTTAGGGGGGACTCAGCCCCAGCATTTT
>16|TRBD1|TRBV2|TRBJ2-1|-
CASIPPETGIPGEQFF
TGTGCCAGCATCCCTCCGGAGACAGGGATCCCCGGGGAGCAGTTCTTC
>13|TRBD1|TRBV30|TRBJ1-3|-
CAWITGAGNTIYF
TGTGCCTGGATCACAGGGGCTGGAAACACCATATATTTT
>12|-|TRBV11-2|TRBJ2-5|few
CASSLGSGTQYF
TGTGCCAGCAGCTTAGGGAGCGGGACCCAGTACTTC
>16|TRBD2|TRBV5-6|TRBJ2-3|-
CASSFWTSGTTDTQYF
TGTGCCAGCAGCTTTTGGACTAGCGGAACCACAGATACGCAGTATTTT
>15|TRBD1|TRBV7-8|TRBJ2-5|-
CASSNVDRVAGCQYF
TGTGCCAGCAGCAATGTGGACAGGGTTGCGGGATGCCAGTACTTC
>16|TRBD2|TRBV11-3|TRBJ2-1|-
CASSLETGGRYNEQFF
TGTGCCAGCAGCTTAGAGACGGGGGGGCGCTACAATGAGCAGTTCTTC
>13|-|TRBV9|TRBJ2-1|-
CASSVGYSNEQFF
TGTGCCAGCAGCGTAGGCTATTCCAATGAGCAGTTCTTC
>12|-|TRBV29-1|TRBJ2-2|-
CSVEIGSGELFF
TGCAGCGTTGAAATAGGATCCGGGGAGCTGTTTTTT
>15|-|TRBV2|TRBJ1-5|few
CASSEEGYNNQPQHF
TGTGCCAGCAGTGAAGAGGGGTACAACAATCAGCCCCAGCATTTT
>14|TRBD1|TRBV29-1|TRBJ1-2|once
CSVDSYGTGGGYTF
TGCAGCGTGGATTCCTACGGGACAGGGGGCGGCTACACCTTC
>17|TRBD2|TRBV7-2|TRBJ2-1|-
CASSLAASGGARGEQFF
TGTGCCAGCAGCTTAGCGGCTAGCGGGGGGGCCCGCGGTGAGCAGTTCTTC
>15|-|TRBV30|TRBJ1-4|-
CAWMDSRSPNEKLFF
TGTGCCTGGATGGACAGTCGCTCCCCTAATGAAAAACTGTTTTTT
>12|-|TRBV5-6|TRBJ2-2|-
CASSLGGGELFF
TGTGCCAGCAGCTTGGGAGGCGGGGAGCTGTTTTTT
>13|TRBD1|TRBV7-9|TRBJ1-2|-
CASSSGQGEGYTF
TGTGCCAGCAGTTCCGGACAGGGGGAGGGCTACACCTTC
>12|TRBD2|TRBV29-1|TRBJ2-1|-
CSVGTGLAEQFF
TGCAGCGTTGGGACGGGACTAGCGGAGCAGTTCTTC
>17|TRBD2|TRBV5-4|TRBJ2-7|once
CASSLEGGLAGPYEQYF
TGTGCCAGCAGCTTGGAAGGGGGTCTAGCGGGCCCCTACGAGCAGTACTTC
>11|-|TRBV4-2|TRBJ2-3|-
CASSSPDTQYF
TGTGCCAGCAGCTCCCCAGATACGCAGTATTTT
>14|TRBD2|TRBV5-1|TRBJ2-7|-
CASSLGAGAYEQYF
TGCGCCAGCAGCTTGGGGGCGGGAGCCTACGAGCAGTACTTC
>13|-|TRBV5-4|TRBJ2-7|-
CASSLAGFYEQYF
TGTGCCAGCAGCTTGGCGGGGTTCTACGAGCAGTACTTC
>15|-|TRBV4-1|TRBJ2-7|-
CASSQAAGLSYEQYF
TGCGCCAGCAGCCAAGCGGCGGGACTCTCCTACGAGCAGTACTTC
>15|-|TRBV4-3|TRBJ1-2|-
CASSQEGELGYGYTF
TGCGCCAGCAGCCAAGAGGGGGAACTGGGCTATGGCTACACCTTC
>15|-|TRBV28|TRBJ1-5|-
CASSSREGGNQPQHF
TGTGCCAGCAGTTCCAGGGAAGGGGGCAATCAGCCCCAGCATTTT
>16|-|TRBV27|TRBJ2-1|-
CASSPIDRGLYNEQFF
TGTGCCAGCAGTCCCATTGACAGGGGACTATACAATGAGCAGTTCTTC
>14|-|TRBV27|TRBJ1-1|-
CASSWEGPNTEAFF
TGTGCCAGCAGTTGGGAGGGGCCGAACACTGAAGCTTTCTTT
>14|-|TRBV6-5|TRBJ2-2|-
CASTGGTNTGELFF
TGTGCCAGCACCGGGGGCACGAACACCGGGGAGCTGTTTTTT
>16|TRBD1|TRBV2|TRBJ2-6|-
CASSPGQGTWANVLTF
TGTGCCAGCAGTCCAGGACAGGGAACCTGGGCCAACGTCCTGACTTTC
>16|TRBD1|TRBV6-1|TRBJ2-3|-
CASSDPDRVYTDTQYF
TGTGCCAGCAGTGACCCAGACAGGGTGTACACAGATACGCAGTATTTT
>14|-|TRBV29-1|TRBJ2-2|-
CSVGRREHTGELFF
TGCAGCGTTGGGCGCAGGGAGCACACCGGGGAGCTGTTTTTT
>15|TRBD2|TRBV9|TRBJ2-1|once
CASSSSGSGYNEQFF
TGTGCCAGCAGCTCAAGCGGGAGTGGGTACAATGAGCAGTTCTTC
>15|-|TRBV7-9|TRBJ1-1|-
CASSPTDLANTEAFF
TGTGCCAGCAGTCCAACGGACTTAGCGAACACTGAAGCTTTCTTT
>17|TRBD1|TRBV6-1|TRBJ2-7|-
CASSELKGSGGSYEQYF
TGTGCCAGCAGTGAATTAAAGGGGTCAGGGGGCTCCTACGAGCAGTACTTC
>13|-|TRBV5-6|TRBJ2-7|-
CASSPQYRGEQYF
TGTGCCAGCAGCCCCCAGTATAGGGGCGAGCAGTACTTC
>16|TRBD1|TRBV28|TRBJ2-1|-
CASKGTGGETYNEQFF
TGTGCCAGCAAAGGGACAGGGGGCGAAACGTACAATGAGCAGTTCTTC
>14|TRBD2|TRBV15|TRBJ2-4|-
CATSRLAGKNIQYF
TGTGCCACCAGTCGACTAGCGGGGAAAAACATTCAGTACTTC
>14|TRBD1|TRBV4-3|TRBJ1-1|-
CASSHGQGGTEAFF
TGCGCCAGCAGCCACGGACAGGGGGGGACTGAAGCTTTCTTT
>15|-|TRBV13|TRBJ2-1|-
CASSFRQDPRNEQFF
TGTGCCAGCAGCTTCAGACAGGACCCAAGAAATGAGCAGTTCTTC
>15|-|TRBV28|TRBJ1-1|-
CASSHREGYPGPAFF
TGTGCCAGCAGCCACCGGGAGGGGTATCCCGGTCCGGCTTTCTTT
>16|TRBD1|TRBV19|TRBJ2-7|-
CASSIASGTEPYEQYF
TGTGCCAGTAGTATAGCGTCGGGGACAGAACCCTACGAGCAGTACTTC
>14|-|TRBV9|TRBJ2-2|-
CASSVDPGAGELFF
TGTGCCAGCAGCGTAGACCCTGGGGCCGGGGAGCTGTTTTTT
>15|TRBD1|TRBV7-8|TRBJ2-7|-
CASSLGTDGIHEQYF
TGTGCCAGCAGCCTCGGGACAGATGGTATCCACGAGCAGTACTTC
>15|TRBD1|TRBV19|TRBJ1-1|-
CASSPRQGGDTEAFF
TGTGCCAGTAGTCCTCGACAGGGGGGCGACACTGAAGCTTTCTTT
>14|-|TRBV13|TRBJ1-6|-
CASSLGVGIRTLHF
TGTGCCAGCAGCTTAGGGGTCGGGATCAGAACCCTCCACTTT
>15|TRBD1|TRBV7-2|TRBJ2-7|-
CASSPRDRGLYEQYF
TGTGCCAGCAGTCCCCGGGACAGGGGGCTATACGAGCAGTACTTC
>15|-|TRBV9|TRBJ2-1|-
CASSVAGTWDNEQFF
TGTGCCAGCAGCGTCGCAGGGACTTGGGACAATGAGCAGTTCTTC
>13|-|TRBV19|TRBJ1-1|-
CASSAAGNTEAFF
TGTGCCAGTAGTGCAGCGGGGAACACTGAAGCTTTCTTT
>14|TRBD1|TRBV10-2|TRBJ1-1|-
CASSPGTGNTEAFF
TGCGCCAGCAGCCCCGGGACAGGGAACACTGAAGCTTTCTTT
>12|-|TRBV29-1|TRBJ2-2|-
CSVDRGTGELFF
TGCAGCGTTGATAGGGGTACCGGGGAGCTGTTTTTT
>14|-|TRBV6-5|TRBJ2-2|-
CASSYDSGTGELFF
TGTGCCAGCAGTTACGATTCGGGCACCGGGGAGCTGTTTTTT
>14|TRBD1|TRBV7-8|TRBJ2-7|-
CASTTGDPSYEQYF
TGTGCCAGCACAACAGGGGACCCTTCCTACGAGCAGTACTTC
>15|-|TRBV5-1|TRBJ2-5|-
CASSLVPDRQETQYF
TGCGCCAGCAGCTTGGTCCCCGACAGACAAGAGACCCAGTACTTC
>13|-|TRBV28|TRBJ1-6|once
CASSLVAGSPLHF
TGTGCCAGCAGTTTAGTTGCGGGTTCACCCCTCCACTTT
>13|-|TRBV5-4|TRBJ1-2|-
CASSFKGGMWYTF
TGTGCCAGCAGCTTCAAGGGGGGCATGTGGTACACCTTC
>17|TRBD2|TRBV27|TRBJ2-1|-
CASSLGPSGREIDEQFF
TGTGCCAGCAGTTTAGGGCCTAGCGGGAGGGAGATAGATGAGCAGTTCTTC
>15|TRBD2|TRBV13|TRBJ2-3|-
CASSWGSGDTDTQYF
TGTGCCAGCAGCTGGGGTAGCGGGGACACAGATACGCAGTATTTT
>14|TRBD1|TRBV4-1|TRBJ2-7|-
CASSSRQGGNEQYF
TGCGCCAGCAGCTCCCGACAGGGGGGTAACGAGCAGTACTTC
>15|-|TRBV5-1|TRBJ2-7|once
CASSLGWQLHYEQYF
TGCGCCAGCAGCTTGGGTTGGCAACTCCACTACGAGCAGTACTTC
>16|-|TRBV5-8|TRBJ1-2|-
CASSSPGTENIYGYTF
TGTGCCAGCAGCTCCCCGGGGACCGAGAATATCTATGGCTACACCTTC